This TCR beta chain comes out of a study of tumor-infiltrating lymphocytes in primary liver carcinoma. Study-wide background: Spanning 30 to 69 years of age, the patients were men and women.

In regard to this clonotype: This may stem from a read error, because a much larger clone lies one nucleotide away.

Extraction of RNA together with DNA used roughly 18-32 mg of unsorted bulk tissue. Every tumor sample had over 80% viable tumor cells. With a constant-region primer, TCR beta cDNA was made from around 520 ng of total RNA. Three rounds of nested multiplex PCR with slightly modified ARM-PCR produced TCR beta libraries. Researchers ran the first two PCR rounds for roughly 10 cycles each with TRBV1-TRBV30 forward primers and a C-beta reverse primer. TCRdb recomputed calls from the multiplex PCR reads with MiXCR, one row per CDR3 protein. The sample lists about 19,000 distinct CDR3 sequences, 79% occurring once. V was pared by 7 bases and J by 5 bases, with 9 bases between. The CDR3 contains 13 residues. Germline values: CDR1 MNHNS, CDR2 SASEGT.

The chain links TRBV6-1 to TRBJ1-6; D is uncertain. This TCR came from a woman aged 25 to 39 with primary liver carcinoma and hepatitis B virus infection. The sequenced sample consisted of liver tumor tissue from sampling region 4. Regarding subset: tumor region T4, right-lateral pole. The CDR3 region has the DNA TGTGCCAGCAAGACCGCCGATAATTCACCCCTCCACTTT. Translated, it gives CASKTADNSPLHF.